Following are 27 T cell receptor beta chains from one sample sequenced in a study of high-grade serous ovarian cancer treatment subgroups. The assay was immunoSEQ multiplex PCR, and TCRdb's table has in-frame clones only and misses some. Of about 1,200 clones listed, about 81% were seen once; the top ten hold 15% to 20%. Tumor samples were taken before definitive surgery or chemotherapy. Specimen: tumor tissue. These receptors all stem from a human donor with high-grade serous ovarian cancer.

This clone was found a few times. The chain employs TRBV30 and TRBJ1-2; unclear D gene. Germline lookup yields CDR1 GTSNPN and CDR2 SVGIG (reference sequence). The V end lost 2 bases, the J end lost 4 bases, and 14 bases lay between the germline ends. The CDR3 contains 14 residues. CDR3 in DNA: TGTGCCTGGAGTCACGAGAGGTCGGGCTATGGCTACACCTTC. This sequence encodes CAWSHERSGYGYTF.

The chain uses TRBV2 and TRBJ2-1; no reliable D call. Germline V gene data show CDR1 as SNHLY and CDR2 as FYNNEI. The CDR3 runs 13 residues. Trimming shortened V by 6 bases and J by 2 bases, and 8 bases separated the two germline ends. CDR3 residues: CASRPNTYNEQFF. CDR3 coding DNA: TGTGCCAGCAGGCCCAACACCTACAATGAGCAGTTCTTC. The whole variable domain, remainder taken from reference TRBV2 and TRBJ2-1, is EPEVTQTPSHQVTQMGQEVILRCVPISNHLYFYWYRQILGQKVEFLVSFYNNEISEKSEIFDDQFSVERPDGSNFTLKIRSTKLEDSAMYFCASRPNTYNEQFFGPGTRLTVL.

This rearrangement joins TRBV11-2 to TRBJ2-7; perhaps TRBD1 as D (5 bases). Germline values: CDR1 SGHAT, CDR2 FQNNGV. This CDR3 region has 14 residues. Trimming took off 2 bases at V and 5 bases at J, with 13 bases between the two ends. The chain's CDR3 is CASSLRRGSHEQYF. The CDR3 DNA sequence: TGTGCCAGCAGCTTAAGAAGGGGTAGCCACGAGCAGTACTTC.

The chain recombines TRBV28 with TRBJ2-5; D unresolved. Germline CDR1 reads MDHEN; CDR2 reads SYDVKM. The germline V and J ends were trimmed by 5 bases and 7 bases, with 20 bases remaining between them. CDR3 length: 15 amino acids. The CDR3 reads CASSAPAHPPLTQYF. Written as DNA, the CDR3 is TGTGCCAGCAGTGCCCCCGCCCATCCGCCGCTGACCCAGTACTTC.

The rearrangement links TRBV2 to TRBJ2-4, with D perhaps assigned TRBD1 or TRBD2 (5 bases each). Germline CDR1 is SNHLY and CDR2 is FYNNEI. The CDR3 length is 17 residues. Deletions cut 7 bases from V and 0 bases from J, with 19 bases between. The CDR3 spells CASKRGQETLAKNIQYF. DNA of the CDR3: TGTGCCAGCAAGAGGGGCCAAGAGACTCTAGCCAAAAACATTCAGTACTTC.

The rearrangement uses TRBV5-7 and TRBJ2-7, with a weak D call TRBD2 (6 bases). TRBV5-7 is labeled an ORF, and its function is uncertain. The CDR3 runs to 14 residues. Trimming removed 4 bases at V and 2 bases at J, with 13 bases between. DNA for the CDR3: TGTGCCAGCAGCCCAAGGGACTCTCCCTACGAGCAGTACTTC. Protein: CASSPRDSPYEQYF.

The chain has TRBV29-1 and TRBJ2-3; D unclear. The CDR3 has 11 residues. V dropped 5 bases and J dropped 3 bases, with 6 bases sitting between them. The germline gives CDR1 SQVTM, CDR2 ANQGSEA. The CDR3 DNA follows: TGCAGCGTTAGGGCGACAGATACGCAGTATTTT. It yields the protein CSVRATDTQYF.

The chain uses TRBV4-1 and TRBJ1-2, with 10 bases matching TRBD1. Germline loops: CDR1 MGHRA, CDR2 YSYEKL. The CDR3 extends over 15 amino acids. V lost 4 bases, J lost 2 bases, and 4 bases stayed unmatched. The CDR3 DNA reads as TGCGCCAGCAGCCCCCCGGGACAGGGGAACTATGGCTACACCTTC. This translates into CASSPPGQGNYGYTF.

J is TRBJ2-2 and V is TRBV28; 9 bases fit TRBD2. There are 16 residues in the CDR3. Germline V gene sequence: CDR1 MDHEN, CDR2 SYDVKM. V gave up 7 bases and J gave up 8 bases; unmatched junction bases: 14. Here the CDR3 reads CASNSGTSLPGGELFF. The CDR3, as DNA: TGTGCCAGCAACTCCGGGACTAGCCTACCAGGGGGGGAGCTGTTTTTT. Together with reference TRBV28 and TRBJ2-2, the CDR3 gives the full variable domain: DVKVTQSSRYLVKRTGEKVFLECVQDMDHENMFWYRQDPGLGLRLIYFSYDVKMKEKGDIPEGYSVSREKKERFSLILESASTNQTSMYLCASNSGTSLPGGELFFGEGSRLTVL.

This chain joins TRBV12-5 and TRBJ2-5; the match to TRBD2 covers 14 bases. V lost 1 base and J lost 3; bases outside the gene matches: 4. CDR1 LGHNT and CDR2 FRNRAP come from the germline V gene. This CDR3 is built from 17 residues. This CDR3 is CASGLGGTSGSEETQYF. CDR3 nucleotides: TGTGCTAGTGGTTTGGGGGGGACTAGCGGGAGTGAAGAGACCCAGTACTTC.

This rearrangement joins TRBV2 to TRBJ2-1; either TRBD1 or TRBD2 may fit D (6 bases each). Trimming left V 7 bases short and J 0 bases short, with 25 bases between. The V gene's germline CDR1 is SNHLY and CDR2 FYNNEI. This CDR3 is 19 amino acids long. The chain's CDR3 is CASTRGSSGGGSSYNEQFF. In DNA form, the CDR3 reads TGTGCCAGCACCCGAGGGAGTAGCGGAGGGGGGAGCTCCTACAATGAGCAGTTCTTC.

The V and J genes are TRBV6-1 and TRBJ2-7; 8 bases map to TRBD2. The CDR3 is 12 amino acids. Unmatched junction bases numbered 7, after V lost 8 bases and J lost 7 bases. Germline V gives CDR1 MNHNS, CDR2 SASEGT. CDR3 bases: TGTGCCAGCGCCACCCAGCGGGAGGAGCAGTACTTC. Amino acids: CASATQREEQYF.

Note on this clone: Other DNA sequences within the sample encode an identical CDR3. The genes are TRBV28 and TRBJ2-7, with D hard to call. V lost 6 bases to trimming and J lost 2 bases, with 17 bases between them. Germline lookup yields CDR1 MDHEN and CDR2 SYDVKM. CDR3 size: 15 residues. The CDR3 coding sequence is TGTGCCAGCAGCCCCCCCGGACGTCCTACCTACGAGCAGTACTTC. It encodes CASSPPGRPTYEQYF.

The chain recombines TRBV19 with TRBJ2-3, with 7 bases lining up with TRBD2. The CDR3 runs 14 residues. Trimming took 4 bases from V and 1 from J; bases not matched to a gene: 2. Germline V gene lookup returns CDR1 LNHDA and CDR2 SQIVND (reference sequence). Here the CDR3 reads CASSRGGRTDTQYF. The CDR3 DNA sequence: TGTGCCAGTAGTAGGGGGGGACGCACAGATACGCAGTATTTT.

The chain combines TRBV7-8 with TRBJ1-1; TRBD1 aligns across 7 bases. V lost 5 bases to trimming and J lost 8 bases; unmatched junction nucleotides: 11. This CDR3 has 14 amino acids. Germline values: CDR1 SGHVS, CDR2 FQNEAQ. CDR3 DNA sequence: TGTGCCAGCAGCCCGACTTTTGGGACAGACGAAGCTTTCTTT. Its translation is CASSPTFGTDEAFF.

CDR3 loop: CASSLPGLPGQPQHF. The CDR3 coding sequence is TGTGCCAGCAGTTTGCCGGGACTCCCTGGGCAGCCCCAGCATTTT. V usage is TRBV28 and J usage is TRBJ1-5; possibly TRBD1 for D (5 bases). In germline, CDR1 is MDHEN, CDR2 SYDVKM. Trimming pared 3 bases from V and 7 bases from J, leaving 16 bases between. This CDR3 is 15 amino acids long.

The chain links TRBV7-9 to TRBJ2-7; 7 bases are a match to TRBD2. The CDR3 totals 13 residues. Germline CDR1 SEHNR, CDR2 FQNEAQ (reference sequence). J gave up 5 bases and V 1 base, and 2 bases lay outside the gene matches. CDR3: CASSLGAGNEQYF. Written as DNA, the CDR3 is TGTGCCAGCAGCTTAGGAGCGGGAAACGAGCAGTACTTC.

The chain is built from TRBV6-5 and TRBJ1-5; D gene unclear. CDR1 and CDR2 from the germline V gene are MNHEY and SVGAGI. V lost 6 bases, J lost 9 bases, and 15 bases lay in between. The CDR3 is 13 amino acids. CDR3 protein: CASSLDWGRPQHF. The CDR3 DNA is TGTGCCAGCAGCCTCGACTGGGGAAGGCCCCAGCATTTT.

The chain couples TRBV28 to TRBJ1-4; D is possibly TRBD1 (5 bases). The germline CDR1 and CDR2 sequences are MDHEN and SYDVKM. This CDR3 is 16 amino acids long. V was clipped by 4 bases and J by 4 bases, with 16 bases between them. Written as DNA, the CDR3 is TGTGCCAGCAGTTCCCCCGGGACTACCCTTAATGAAAAACTGTTTTTT. Translating it yields CASSSPGTTLNEKLFF.

About this clone: Other DNA sequences in the same sample also yield this CDR3. The chain uses TRBV5-5 and TRBJ1-4, with no clear D. Germline loops: CDR1 SGHKS, CDR2 YYEKEE (reference sequence). This CDR3 has 14 amino acids. V dropped 4 bases and J dropped 0 bases, with 7 bases sitting between them. The CDR3 here is CASSPGATNEKLFF. The CDR3 DNA reads as TGTGCCAGCAGCCCGGGCGCAACTAATGAAAAACTGTTTTTT.

The chain is built from TRBV7-2 and TRBJ2-3; TRBD2 matches at 8 bases. CDR3 length equals 15 residues. Germline V CDR1 and CDR2: SGHTA, FQGNSA. V lost 3 bases to trimming and J lost 1 base; unmatched junction nucleotides: 3. The CDR3, as DNA: TGTGCCAGCAGCTTTAGGCGGGGGGGCACAGATACGCAGTATTTT. The encoded protein is CASSFRRGGTDTQYF.

This chain connects TRBV28 to TRBJ2-4; TRBD1 matches at 8 bases. This CDR3 is built from 14 residues. Trimming took 4 bases from V and 6 from J; bases not matched to a gene: 5. Germline values: CDR1 MDHEN, CDR2 SYDVKM. The CDR3 coding sequence is TGTGCCAGCAGTTCTTCCCAGGGGGCAAACATTCAGTACTTC. This gives the protein CASSSSQGANIQYF.

This chain connects TRBV18 to TRBJ1-2; 7 bases align to TRBD1. Germline loops: CDR1 KGHSH, CDR2 LQKENI. V shed 2 bases and J 8 bases; nucleotides not matched to a gene: 8. The CDR3 has 14 amino acids. The CDR3 loop is CASSPAQGLEGYTF. Here the CDR3 DNA reads TGTGCCAGCTCACCAGCACAGGGGCTGGAGGGCTACACCTTC.

The V call is TRBV5-4, the J call TRBJ2-2, with TRBD2 matching 15 bases. Germline V gives CDR1 SGHNT, CDR2 YYREEE (reference sequence). The length of the CDR3 is 17 residues. Germline trimming cut 5 bases from V and 1 base from J; bases unmatched to any gene: 3. The CDR3 reads CASRAGLAGGNTGELFF. CDR3 in DNA: TGTGCCAGCAGGGCGGGACTAGCGGGGGGGAACACCGGGGAGCTGTTTTTT.

This clone was recorded once. The chain uses TRBV28 and TRBJ2-5, with 7 bases aligning to TRBD2. V gave up 5 bases and J gave up 5 bases; unmatched junction bases: 11. Germline V gene sequence: CDR1 MDHEN, CDR2 SYDVKM. CDR3 size: 15 residues. DNA of the CDR3: TGTGCCAGCAGTCTCCCGGGACTACCAGGGGAGACCCAGTACTTC. Encoded protein: CASSLPGLPGETQYF.

The chain joins TRBV5-4 to TRBJ2-1, with D maybe TRBD2 (5 bases). The V end was cut by 4 bases, the J end by 1 base, with 12 bases between. CDR1 and CDR2 from the germline V gene are SGHNT and YYREEE (reference sequence). The CDR3 is made up of 15 amino acids. CDR3 sequence: CASSPGLESYNEQFF. The CDR3 coding sequence is TGTGCCAGCAGCCCTGGACTGGAATCCTACAATGAGCAGTTCTTC.

This clone is categorized as hyperexpanded. The V call is TRBV14, the J call TRBJ1-1; 7 bases fit TRBD1. The ends lost 2 bases at V and 11 bases at J; junction bases unmatched: 8. The CDR3 sequence is 13 residues long. Germline V lookup: CDR1 SGHDN, CDR2 FVKESK. The CDR3, as DNA: TGTGCCAGCAGCCAATCACCAGGGGGGCGCGCTTTCTTT. This gives the protein CASSQSPGGRAFF.